The rows below give T cell receptor beta chains drawn from one sample of a study of T cell responses to AZD1222 COVID-19 vaccine. Sequenced by immunoSEQ multiplex PCR; TCRdb stores in-frame clones only, minus some. The data hold about 120,000 clones, with 70% to 90% observed a single time. This specimen consisted of peripheral blood, obtained on day 0 of AZD1222 vaccination. The receptors here all came from an adult in good health. Each CDR3 is given with its conserved first and last residue. The order of the fields is J gene, D gene, clone size, V gene, CDR3 DNA, CDR3 protein. A D gene is named only where the DNA matches it firmly. Clone size is stated in some rows and not others, as once, few, many or a class when expanded.

TRBJ1-1	-	once	TRBV15	TGTGCCACCAGCAGAGATGGGGCCGCTGAAGCTTTCTTT	CATSRDGAAEAFF
TRBJ1-6	-	-	TRBV2	TGTGCCAGCAGTGGTACAGGGAGATTCCTTACTTCACCCCTCCACTTT	CASSGTGRFLTSPLHF
TRBJ1-2	-	once	TRBV19	TGTGCCAGTAGCCCCGGGGGTGGCAGGAATAACTATGGCTACACCTTC	CASSPGGGRNNYGYTF
TRBJ2-6	-	-	TRBV2	TGTGCCAGCACCATTCAGGGGATCGGGGCCAACGTCCTGACTTTC	CASTIQGIGANVLTF
TRBJ2-6	-	-	TRBV18	TGTGCCAGCTCACCACTAGAAGCTGGGGCCAACGTCCTGACTTTC	CASSPLEAGANVLTF
TRBJ1-5	-	-	TRBV6-5	TGTGCCAGCAGTCGGAGCGGGGGAAACAATCAGCCCCAGCATTTT	CASSRSGGNNQPQHF
TRBJ1-1	-	-	TRBV5-4	TGTGCCAGCAGCTTTGTAGGGGCCGAAACTGAAGCTTTCTTT	CASSFVGAETEAFF
TRBJ2-1	TRBD2	-	TRBV7-9	TGTGCCAGCAGCCCCGGGACTAGCGGGAGTTATGAGCAGTTCTTC	CASSPGTSGSYEQFF
TRBJ2-5	-	-	TRBV7-9	TGTGCCAGCACACCCGGACAGACCCAGTACTTC	CASTPGQTQYF
TRBJ2-1	TRBD2	-	TRBV5-1	TGCGCCAGCAGCTTAGCGGGGGACGACGGGAATGAGCAGTTCTTC	CASSLAGDDGNEQFF
TRBJ2-1	TRBD1	-	TRBV12-5	TGTGCTAGTGGTTTGGGACAGGGTCGTTCGGGTGAGCAGTTCTTC	CASGLGQGRSGEQFF
TRBJ2-7	TRBD1	once	TRBV19	TGTGCCAGTAGTATAGGACAGGGGACGCTGGACTACGAGCAGTACTTC	CASSIGQGTLDYEQYF
TRBJ2-5	-	-	TRBV4-1	TGCGCCAGCAGCCCCCGTGCCGGAGAGACCCAGTACTTC	CASSPRAGETQYF
TRBJ1-5	-	-	TRBV9	TGTGCCAGCAGCGTAACAGGAGGTAGCAATCAGCCCCAGCATTTT	CASSVTGGSNQPQHF
TRBJ1-2	-	-	TRBV30	TGTGCCTGGAGTGCCGGGCTAGTGGTCTCTGGCTACACCTTC	CAWSAGLVVSGYTF
TRBJ1-6	-	-	TRBV10-3	TGTGCCATCAGTGAGTCGAAGGGTCACGGCGTGAATTCACCCCTCCACTTT	CAISESKGHGVNSPLHF
TRBJ2-3	-	-	TRBV11-2	TGTGCCAGCAGCTTAGCTACGCAGTATTTT	CASSLATQYF
TRBJ1-1	-	once	TRBV19	TGTGCCAGTAGTCTTACAGGAGTAGGGGCTGAAGCTTTCTTT	CASSLTGVGAEAFF
TRBJ2-4	TRBD2	-	TRBV4-2	TGTGCCAGCAGCCAGGTGGCGGAGCGGGGGGTAAACATTCAGTACTTC	CASSQVAERGVNIQYF
TRBJ1-5	-	-	TRBV6-2/TRBV6-3	TGTGCCAGCAGTTACTCGTTGGTTGGTCAGCCCCAGCATTTT	CASSYSLVGQPQHF
TRBJ1-2	TRBD1	-	TRBV15	TGTGCCACCAGCGCCCACGGACAGGCCGGCTACACCTTC	CATSAHGQAGYTF
TRBJ2-3	TRBD1	-	TRBV6-6	TGTGCCAGCAGTTACGAGTTGGGACAGGGATTGAATTTT	CASSYELGQGLNF
TRBJ2-1	TRBD2	once	TRBV15	TGTGCCACCAGCAGACAGACTAGCGGGAGGGGGAATGAGCAGTTCTTC	CATSRQTSGRGNEQFF
TRBJ2-1	-	-	TRBV6-5	TGTGCCAGCAGTTACCGCCGACAGGTACAGTTCTTC	CASSYRRQVQFF
TRBJ2-7	-	-	TRBV28	TGTGCCAGCAGTTTCTTTGCGGGACGTTCCTACGAGCAGTACTTC	CASSFFAGRSYEQYF
TRBJ2-7	-	-	TRBV7-9	TGTGCCAGCAGCCGAGACCAGGGATACGAGCAGTACTTC	CASSRDQGYEQYF
TRBJ1-2	-	-	TRBV4-1	TGCGCCAGCAGCCAAGCGGAACTCTATGGCTACACCTTC	CASSQAELYGYTF
TRBJ2-7	TRBD2	-	TRBV10-3	TGTGCCATCAGTAAGACTAGCGGGTACGAGCAGTACTTC	CAISKTSGYEQYF
TRBJ1-2	-	-	TRBV5-1	TGCGCCAGCAGCTTGAGTACATCTGGGGGCTACACCTTC	CASSLSTSGGYTF
TRBJ1-1	-	-	TRBV5-6	TGTGCCAGCAGCCCGAGACCCCAACTACAGGGTTTTTACACTGAAGCTTTCTTT	CASSPRPQLQGFYTEAFF
TRBJ2-3	TRBD2	-	TRBV4-1	TGCGCCAGCAGCCAAGATCGGATACGGGTAGCGGGAGTTCCAGATACGCAGTATTTT	CASSQDRIRVAGVPDTQYF
TRBJ1-3	-	once	TRBV18	TGTGCCAGCTCACCCCTTAAGTCTGGAAACACCATATATTTT	CASSPLKSGNTIYF
TRBJ1-2	-	-	TRBV13	TGTGCCAGCAGAATAGGGGGGATAGAACTCCGTGGCTACACCTTC	CASRIGGIELRGYTF
TRBJ2-7	-	once	TRBV6-1	TGTGCCAGCAGTGAAGTCCGAGGACTAAGCTCCTACGAGCAGTACTTC	CASSEVRGLSSYEQYF